These 18 T cell receptor beta chains came from one sample sequenced in a study of T cells in localized non-small cell lung cancer. The protocol was immunoSEQ multiplex PCR, while the TCRdb copy is restricted to in-frame clones and leaves out a portion. The table has 100,000 or so clones, approximately 91% seen once. The material was PBMCs, obtained before any cancer treatment. Source of these receptors: a woman aged 35 to 70 with stage II squamous cell lung carcinoma.

This chain joins TRBV5-5 and TRBJ1-2; TRBD1 aligns across 9 bases. The CDR3 runs to 17 residues. J was trimmed by 4 bases and V by 4 bases; bases with no gene match: 14. In germline, CDR1 is SGHKS, CDR2 YYEKEE (reference sequence). The CDR3 protein is CASSQSPGTGRSYGYTF. The DNA for the CDR3 is TGTGCCAGCAGCCAATCTCCCGGGACAGGGAGGTCCTATGGCTACACCTTC.

The rearrangement uses TRBV5-1 and TRBJ2-3, with no clear D. CDR3 length: 15 residues. V lost 3 bases to trimming and J lost 0 bases, with 11 bases between them. CDR1 SGHRS and CDR2 YFSETQ come from the germline V gene. The CDR3 DNA reads TGCGCCAGCAGCTCGGGCCGGTTAAGCACAGATACGCAGTATTTT. It codes for CASSSGRLSTDTQYF.

J is TRBJ1-4 and V is TRBV7-8, with D tentatively TRBD1 (5 bases). Trimming pared 0 bases from V and 4 bases from J, leaving 12 bases between. Germline V CDR1 and CDR2: SGHVS, FQNEAQ. The CDR3 consists of 16 residues. The CDR3 loop reads CASSLAGDGNNEKLFF. As DNA, the CDR3 is TGTGCCAGCAGCTTAGCAGGGGACGGAAATAATGAAAAACTGTTTTTT.

This clone was seen only once. This chain connects TRBV5-4 to TRBJ1-2; 11 positions match TRBD1. This CDR3 is built from 12 residues. V was clipped by 9 bases and J by 6 bases; unmatched bases: 4. Germline V gene lookup returns CDR1 SGHNT and CDR2 YYREEE (reference sequence). The CDR3 reads CATGTGGDGYTF. For the CDR3, the DNA is TGTGCCACCGGGACAGGGGGAGATGGCTACACCTTC. The complete variable domain, with remaining parts taken from reference TRBV5-4 and TRBJ1-2, reads ETGVTQSPTHLIKTRGQQVTLRCSSQSGHNTVSWYQQALGQGPQFIFQYYREEENGRGNFPPRFSGLQFPNYSSELNVNALELDDSALYLCATGTGGDGYTFGSGTRLTVV.

The chain uses TRBV5-1 and TRBJ1-6; 8 positions agree with TRBD1. The V and J ends lost 0 bases and 8 bases, in that order; junction bases with no gene match: 7. The CDR3 runs to 16 residues. The germline gives CDR1 SGHRS, CDR2 YFSETQ. The CDR3 bases are TGCGCCAGCAGCTTGGGCCGGGACAGGTACTATTCACCCCTCCACTTT. Translating it yields CASSLGRDRYYSPLHF.

The rearrangement uses TRBV4-1 and TRBJ1-2, with TRBD1 as a possible D gene (5 bases). Trimming left V 0 bases short and J 4 bases short, with 18 bases between. This CDR3 has 17 residues. The germline gives CDR1 MGHRA, CDR2 YSYEKL. CDR3 protein: CASSQDLGTEDLYGYTF. The CDR3 nucleotides are TGCGCCAGCAGCCAAGATTTAGGGACCGAGGACCTCTATGGCTACACCTTC.

The V and J genes are TRBV4-1 and TRBJ2-1; 9 bases line up with TRBD2. CDR3 size: 17 residues. Per germline, CDR1 MGHRA and CDR2 YSYEKL. V lost 0 bases to trimming and J lost 0 bases; unmatched junction nucleotides: 3. CDR3 in DNA: TGCGCCAGCAGCCAAGATGGGACTAGCAGCTCCTACAATGAGCAGTTCTTC. This translates into CASSQDGTSSSYNEQFF.

The chain couples TRBV29-1 to TRBJ2-7, with 8 bases aligning to TRBD1. The CDR3 is 12 residues long. In germline, CDR1 is SQVTM, CDR2 ANQGSEA. Trimming took 7 bases from V and 3 from J; bases not matched to a gene: 5. The CDR3 coding sequence is TGCAGCGCCCGACAGGGGAGCTACGAGCAGTACTTC. Encoded protein: CSARQGSYEQYF.

This clone occurred once. V usage is TRBV5-1 and J usage is TRBJ2-5, with 7 bases that match TRBD1. This CDR3 region has 18 residues. The V segment lost 0 bases and the J segment 9 bases; nucleotides outside the gene matches: 20. The germline V gene has CDR1 SGHRS and CDR2 YFSETQ. CDR3 sequence (DNA): TGCGCCAGCAGCTTGGAAAGAGTTCCCGGACAGGCAAGAGTGGCCCAGTACTTC. This codes for CASSLERVPGQARVAQYF.

This clone was seen a handful of times. The chain carries TRBV5-1 and TRBJ1-3; 8 bases are shared with TRBD1. Germline V CDR1 and CDR2: SGHRS, YFSETQ. CDR3 length: 17 residues. With 1 base clipped from V and 2 bases from J, the junction kept 8 bases outside the gene matches. The CDR3 protein is CASSLTSDRGTGNTIYF. The DNA of the CDR3 is TGCGCCAGCAGCTTGACCTCTGACAGGGGAACTGGAAACACCATATATTTT.

The chain is built from TRBV7-9 and TRBJ1-1; D unclear. Trimming removed 8 bases from V and 2 bases from J, with 18 bases in between. The CDR3 is 15 residues long. Germline CDR1 and CDR2: SEHNR and FQNEAQ (reference sequence). Here the CDR3 DNA reads TGTGCCAGCTCTAACCAGCTACGGGTAAACACTGAAGCTTTCTTT. As protein: CASSNQLRVNTEAFF.

The chain links TRBV5-1 to TRBJ1-1, with 9 bases fitting TRBD1. The CDR3 runs 16 residues. Looked up from germline, CDR1 is SGHRS and CDR2 is YFSETQ. Trimming removed 0 bases from V and 1 base from J; junction bases left unmatched: 4. The CDR3 sequence is CASSLEQGAWNTEAFF. Here the CDR3 DNA reads TGCGCCAGCAGCTTGGAACAGGGGGCATGGAACACTGAAGCTTTCTTT.

The chain carries TRBV29-1 and TRBJ1-1; D is possibly TRBD1 (5 bases). Germline values: CDR1 SQVTM, CDR2 ANQGSEA. Trimming removed 8 bases from V and 5 bases from J, with 18 bases in between. The CDR3 is 13 residues long. CDR3 region: CSLRHQGGTEAFF. Written as DNA, the CDR3 is TGCAGCCTGAGACATCAGGGAGGGACTGAAGCTTTCTTT.

The chain couples TRBV29-1 to TRBJ2-3; D might be TRBD1 or TRBD2, each matching 5 bases. Trimming took off 4 bases at V and 8 bases at J, with 16 bases between the two ends. Germline V gene lookup returns CDR1 SQVTM and CDR2 ANQGSEA. The CDR3 is 13 residues long. CDR3 residues: CSVAGRPEGTQYF. As DNA, the CDR3 is TGCAGCGTTGCGGGACGTCCCGAGGGTACGCAGTATTTT.

The CDR3, as DNA: TGTGCCAGCAGGGGGGGAGGGGGCTATAATTCACCCCTCCACTTT. Amino acids: CASRGGGGYNSPLHF. The chain links TRBV11-2 to TRBJ1-6, with a tentative D call TRBD1 (6 bases). CDR1 is SGHAT and CDR2 is FQNNGV in the germline V gene. V lost 6 bases and J lost 3, with 12 bases in between. This CDR3 region has 15 residues.

The J gene is TRBJ1-4, the V gene TRBV5-1; possibly TRBD1 for D (6 bases). Trimming stripped 1 base from V and 5 bases from J, with 18 bases between. Germline assignment: CDR1 SGHRS and CDR2 YFSETQ. The CDR3 is 17 amino acids. The CDR3 bases are TGCGCCAGCAGCTTGACCGCGTACAGGGAAGAAAATGAAAAACTGTTTTTT. Its protein product is CASSLTAYREENEKLFF.

This clone has just one count. The chain couples TRBV2 to TRBJ2-2; a weak D match, TRBD2 (7 bases). There are 14 residues in the CDR3. CDR1 SNHLY and CDR2 FYNNEI come from the germline V gene. The V and J ends lost 6 bases and 4 bases respectively, with 12 bases between them. The CDR3: CASRGGTFTGELFF. CDR3 sequence (DNA): TGTGCCAGCAGGGGGGGGACATTCACCGGGGAGCTGTTTTTT. Based on the CDR3 plus reference TRBV2 and TRBJ2-2, the full variable domain is EPEVTQTPSHQVTQMGQEVILRCVPISNHLYFYWYRQILGQKVEFLVSFYNNEISEKSEIFDDQFSVERPDGSNFTLKIRSTKLEDSAMYFCASRGGTFTGELFFGEGSRLTVL.

The chain recombines TRBV7-9 with TRBJ1-6; no definite D call. From germline, CDR1 is SEHNR and CDR2 FQNEAQ (reference sequence). The CDR3 runs to 13 residues. The V and J ends lost 5 bases and 6 bases respectively, with 8 bases between them. The CDR3 loop reads CASSQIRNSPLHF. The CDR3 region has the DNA TGTGCCAGCAGCCAAATTCGTAATTCACCCCTCCACTTT.